The 24 T cell receptor beta chains below come from one sample, sequenced in a study of blood T cell repertoires in COVID-19. Repertoires were generated with immunoSEQ multiplex PCR, while TCRdb's copy carries only in-frame clones and drops some. The sample lists about 220,000 clones, more than 75% occurring once. Sequencing was carried out using peripheral blood. Receptors were obtained from a man over 45 who had recovered from COVID-19.

This clone came up once. This chain uses TRBV6-4 with TRBJ1-5, with 8 bases that match TRBD1. The germline gives CDR1 MRHNA, CDR2 SNTAGT. V was clipped by 4 bases and J by 6 bases; unmatched bases: 5. This CDR3 spans 14 amino acids. CDR3 sequence reads: CASSVQGGTQPQHF. CDR3 DNA sequence: TGTGCCAGCAGTGTACAGGGGGGAACTCAGCCCCAGCATTTT.

The V gene is TRBV6-5, the J gene TRBJ2-7, with 7 bases that match TRBD1. With V trimmed by 4 bases and J by 1 base, 4 bases remained unmatched. CDR3 length equals 14 residues. Looked up from germline, CDR1 is MNHEY and CDR2 is SVGAGI. In DNA, the CDR3 is TGTGCCAGCAGTTCGGACAGGCAGTCCTACGAGCAGTACTTC. It specifies CASSSDRQSYEQYF.

V gene TRBV6-5 combines with J gene TRBJ2-7; D gene unclear. This CDR3 region has 15 residues. CDR1 and CDR2 from the germline V gene are MNHEY and SVGAGI. V was clipped by 6 bases and J by 2 bases, with 17 bases between them. The CDR3 DNA sequence: TGTGCCAGCAGCGACCCGAGACTTTCAACCTACGAGCAGTACTTC. It yields the protein CASSDPRLSTYEQYF.

This chain links TRBV5-1 with TRBJ2-1; 7 bases fit TRBD1. CDR3 length: 19 residues. Trimming removed 4 bases from V and 0 bases from J; junction bases left unmatched: 16. Germline values: CDR1 SGHRS, CDR2 YFSETQ. The CDR3 region is CASSPAPGTAMSSYNEQFF. The CDR3 coding sequence is TGCGCCAGCAGCCCCGCTCCCGGGACAGCCATGAGCTCCTACAATGAGCAGTTCTTC.

This chain's CDR3 is CSASQGVNTGELFF. In DNA form, the CDR3 reads TGCAGTGCCAGTCAAGGAGTTAACACCGGGGAGCTGTTTTTT. The V call is TRBV20-1, the J call TRBJ2-2; D unresolved. This CDR3 region has 14 residues. The V and J ends lost 6 bases and 2 bases respectively, with 13 bases between them. Germline V gene data show CDR1 as DFQATT and CDR2 as SNEGSKA (reference sequence).

This clone was observed a single time. The chain combines TRBV7-9 with TRBJ2-5; D remains unclear. Germline lookup yields CDR1 SEHNR and CDR2 FQNEAQ (reference sequence). Trimming removed 1 base from V and 3 bases from J, with 6 bases in between. CDR3 length: 13 amino acids. CDR3 sequence: CASSLDLEETQYF. CDR3 sequence (DNA): TGTGCCAGCAGCTTAGATTTAGAAGAGACCCAGTACTTC.

This clone has only a few counts. The chain combines TRBV10-3 with TRBJ1-6; D not resolved. The germline V gene has CDR1 ENHRY and CDR2 SYGVKD. The V and J ends lost 6 bases and 7 bases respectively, with 13 bases between them. The CDR3 is 14 amino acids. CDR3 protein: CAISREGTNSPLHF. The CDR3 DNA reads as TGTGCCATCAGCCGGGAGGGTACCAATTCACCCCTCCACTTT.

This clone appeared a few times. This chain uses TRBV5-4 with TRBJ2-6; 9 bases align to TRBD2. The germline CDR1 and CDR2 sequences are SGHNT and YYREEE (reference sequence). This CDR3 comprises 18 residues. J lost 0 bases, V lost 0 bases, and 4 bases had no gene match. CDR3 bases: TGTGCCAGCAGCTTGGGTCTAGCGGGATTCTCTGGGGCCAACGTCCTGACTTTC. Protein sequence: CASSLGLAGFSGANVLTF.

Notes on this clone: Other DNA variants within this sample encode the same CDR3. The chain employs TRBV11-3 and TRBJ2-5; TRBD2 aligns across 14 bases. CDR1 and CDR2 (germline): SGHNT, YENEEA. The length of the CDR3 is 15 residues. V dropped 1 base and J dropped 5; count of bases not matched to a gene: 0. CDR3 amino acids: CASSLGLAGGETQYF. The CDR3 nucleotides are TGTGCCAGCAGCTTAGGACTAGCGGGAGGGGAGACCCAGTACTTC.

This clone was detected only once. The chain combines TRBV28 with TRBJ2-3; a possible D gene is TRBD1 (5 bases). CDR3 length: 11 amino acids. Looked up from germline, CDR1 is MDHEN and CDR2 is SYDVKM. V was clipped by 8 bases and J by 8 bases, with 11 bases between them. For the CDR3, the DNA is TGTGCCAGCCTGGGGCCAACTACGCAGTATTTT. It codes for CASLGPTTQYF.

This chain joins TRBV24-1 and TRBJ2-3; D may be TRBD2 (6 bases). V was clipped by 2 bases and J by 0 bases, with 8 bases between them. This CDR3 has 15 amino acids. The germline V gene encodes CDR1 KGHDR and CDR2 SFDVKD. The CDR3 DNA reads TGTGCCACCAGTGATTGGGGGACTAGCACAGATACGCAGTATTTT. This translates into CATSDWGTSTDTQYF.

The V and J genes are TRBV19 and TRBJ2-7; 10 bases are a match to TRBD2. CDR3 size: 20 residues. V gave up 3 bases and J gave up 4 bases; unmatched junction bases: 21. Germline V CDR1 and CDR2: LNHDA, SQIVND (reference sequence). The CDR3 DNA sequence: TGTGCCAGTAGTATTGCCCTAGCGGGAGAGAGGGGGGGTTTTGGATACGAGCAGTACTTC. Translated: CASSIALAGERGGFGYEQYF.

In this sample, this clone turned up a few times. The chain carries TRBV28 and TRBJ1-4; 8 nucleotides align to TRBD1. Germline loops: CDR1 MDHEN, CDR2 SYDVKM. This CDR3 spans 15 amino acids. The V gene end was trimmed by 5 bases and the J gene end by 5 bases; junction bases not matched to a gene: 7. In DNA form, the CDR3 reads TGTGCCAGCAGTACGCGACAGGGGTTAAATGAAAAACTGTTTTTT. Encoded protein: CASSTRQGLNEKLFF.

The V and J genes are TRBV9 and TRBJ2-1; D is perhaps TRBD2 (5 bases). The CDR3 spans 15 residues. Trimming shortened V by 4 bases and J by 7 bases, and 18 bases separated the two germline ends. Germline values: CDR1 SGDLS, CDR2 YYNGEE. DNA of the CDR3: TGTGCCAGCAGCAAAGGCAAGGGATCGGGGAATGAGCAGTTCTTC. Protein product: CASSKGKGSGNEQFF. The whole variable domain, remainder taken from reference TRBV9 and TRBJ2-1, is DSGVTQTPKHLITATGQRVTLRCSPRSGDLSVYWYQQSLDQGLQFLIQYYNGEERAKGNILERFSAQQFPDLHSELNLSSLELGDSALYFCASSKGKGSGNEQFFGPGTRLTVL.

This chain links TRBV18 with TRBJ2-1; D not certain. The CDR3 is 11 residues long. V shed 3 bases and J shed 13 bases, with 10 bases lying between them. Germline V lookup: CDR1 KGHSH, CDR2 LQKENI. The CDR3 region has the DNA TGTGCCAGCTCACCTTCCCTAGATCAGTTCTTC. Translation gives CASSPSLDQFF.

The rearrangement links TRBV29-1 to TRBJ2-5; 8 bases match TRBD1. The CDR3 spans 12 residues. Germline V gene data show CDR1 as SQVTM and CDR2 as ANQGSEA. Trimming cost V 3 bases and J 4 bases; bases outside gene matches: 1. CDR3 bases: TGCAGCGTTGACAGGGGGCGAGAGACCCAGTACTTC. Translating gives CSVDRGRETQYF.

The chain couples TRBV29-1 to TRBJ1-1; possibly TRBD1 for D (6 bases). Trimming cost V 6 bases and J 1 base, with 9 bases left between them. The CDR3 extends over 12 amino acids. The germline gives CDR1 SQVTM, CDR2 ANQGSEA. The CDR3 sequence is CSVGAENTEAFF. CDR3 nucleotides: TGCAGCGTGGGGGCGGAGAACACTGAAGCTTTCTTT.

V gene TRBV7-2 combines with J gene TRBJ2-5, with D unclear. Germline-derived CDR1 and CDR2 are SGHTA and FQGNSA. The CDR3 extends over 13 amino acids. V lost 4 bases, J lost 1 base, and 7 bases lay in between. The CDR3 DNA follows: TGTGCCAGCAGCTGGGCTTCCCAAGAGACCCAGTACTTC. Protein sequence: CASSWASQETQYF.

This sequence joins TRBV4-1 and TRBJ2-7; D gene ambiguous. CDR1 is MGHRA, CDR2 YSYEKL, per germline. Trimming took off 0 bases at V and 6 bases at J, with 6 bases between the two ends. This CDR3 has 12 residues. The CDR3 bases are TGCGCCAGCAGCCAAGACTATGGCGAGCAGTACTTC. It yields the protein CASSQDYGEQYF.

This clone was observed a single time. The chain is built from TRBV5-1 and TRBJ1-6, with unresolved D. CDR3 size: 16 residues. V lost 1 base and J lost 0, with 8 bases in between. Germline CDR1 is SGHRS and CDR2 is YFSETQ. The CDR3: CASSLNSNSYNSPLHF. Written as DNA, the CDR3 is TGCGCCAGCAGCTTGAACAGTAACTCCTATAATTCACCCCTCCACTTT.

This sequence joins TRBV28 and TRBJ1-5; D gene ambiguous. Trimming cost V 2 bases and J 4 bases, with 12 bases left between them. The CDR3 is 15 amino acids. Germline CDR1 reads MDHEN; CDR2 reads SYDVKM. The CDR3 coding sequence is TGTGCCAGCAGTTTAAATTCAGCGGAGAATCAGCCCCAGCATTTT. Its translation: CASSLNSAENQPQHF.

This chain connects TRBV20-1 to TRBJ2-7, with 7 positions matching TRBD2. The CDR3 spans 11 residues. Per the germline V gene, CDR1 is DFQATT and CDR2 is SNEGSKA (reference sequence). With 6 bases clipped from V and 3 bases from J, the junction kept 2 bases outside the gene matches. The CDR3 region has the DNA TGCAGTGCCCCGGGGGGCTACGAGCAGTACTTC. Translating it yields CSAPGGYEQYF.

This clone was observed a single time. V gene TRBV5-5 combines with J gene TRBJ1-2; TRBD1 is a possible D gene (6 bases). CDR1 is SGHKS, CDR2 YYEKEE, per germline (reference sequence). The length of the CDR3 is 14 residues. V was trimmed by 0 bases and J by 2 bases, leaving 8 bases between them. This CDR3 reads CASSLGGQNYGYTF. In DNA, the CDR3 is TGTGCCAGCAGCTTGGGGGGGCAGAACTATGGCTACACCTTC.

The rearrangement links TRBV6-5 to TRBJ2-5, with TRBD1 identical over 7 bases. CDR1 is MNHEY, CDR2 SVGAGI, per germline. The CDR3 extends over 13 amino acids. V shed 6 bases and J 2 bases; nucleotides not matched to a gene: 3. The DNA of the CDR3 is TGTGCCAGCAGCAGGGGGTTGCAAGAGACCCAGTACTTC. It codes for CASSRGLQETQYF.